This T cell receptor beta chain was recorded in a study of blood T cells in healthy people across ages. Overall study results and limits: With age, beta diversity per million T cells declined roughly linearly, significantly by about 37. Any changes in expanded clonotypes were possibly confounded, as donor CMV status remained unknown. Long-lived donors exceeded aged donors in naive CD4+ cells and diversity.

A sample-barcoded 5' primer and a J-beta primer mix were used in a second PCR of about 7 to 12 cycles. The template-switch adaptor, which had 12 random nucleotides, put a tag on each cDNA molecule. TCRdb ran MiXCR on the 5' RACE reads and lists one entry per CDR3 protein. This sample has about 1.4 million distinct CDR3 sequences; approximately 59% occur once, and the top ten carry roughly 6.3%. For this clonotype: Antigen specificity is unknown.

This TCR was sampled from a man between 18 and 29 years old in good health. The sample taken for sequencing was blood.

The CDR3 sequence: CAISESRQGEQYF. The CDR3 bases are TGTGCCATCAGTGAGTCGAGGCAGGGCGAGCAGTACTTC. The chain employs TRBV10-3 and TRBJ2-4; a weak D match, TRBD1 (5 bases). The J call could be wrong; TRBJ2-7 is a better fit for the DNA end. This CDR3 is 13 amino acids long. Germline-derived CDR1 and CDR2 are ENHRY and SYGVKD.